This T cell receptor (beta chain) was identified during a study of T cells in Graves' hyperthyroidism and ophthalmopathy. Study findings and constraints: Appearing also in blood were most of the thyroid clonotypes expanded above 0.001.

This clonotype has at least ten counts. Its specificity is not known. The CDR3 is made up of 15 amino acids. V lost 4 bases, J lost 5 bases, and 16 bases lay in between. Per the germline V gene, CDR1 is KGHDR and CDR2 is SFDVKD. The TCR beta CDR3 regions underwent amplification using RNA transcripts as the source. RT-PCR in the first round (using the HTBI primer set) targeted the TCR CDR3. In TCRdb, the multiplex PCR reads were re-called with MiXCR into one record per CDR3 protein. This table has 380,000 or so distinct CDR3 sequences, 19% appearing once. The sample comprised blood. This sequence was found in a woman aged 18-29 years with Graves' hyperthyroidism. J is TRBJ2-5 and V is TRBV24-1; perhaps TRBD1 as D (6 bases). In nucleotides, the CDR3 is TGTGCCACCAGTGACAGGGGTATTACAGGGGAGACCCAGTACTTC. It is translated as CATSDRGITGETQYF.